This T cell receptor beta chain was sequenced in a study of blood T cell repertoires in COVID-19. As originally analysed: Reference gene primer amplification gave nucleated cell count estimates. The repertoire was sequenced with immunoSEQ multiplex PCR; TCRdb's copy has only in-frame clones and lacks some. D and trimming were read from the DNA, whereas the V and J calls and clone size are those reported in that table. The sample includes over 250,000 clones, roughly 90% of them seen just once. This CDR3 has 14 amino acids. Germline V CDR1 and CDR2: KGHSH, LQKENI. V shed 3 bases and J 8 bases; nucleotides not matched to a gene: 6.

The chain employs TRBV18 and TRBJ1-2, with TRBD1 matching 10 bases. The sample was PBMCs or T cells enriched from blood (not recorded which). This clonotype originated in a man in his sixties who had recovered from COVID-19. This chain's CDR3 is CASSPSDRGHGYTF. Written as DNA, the CDR3 is TGTGCCAGCTCACCCTCCGACAGGGGGCACGGCTACACCTTC. The entire variable domain, with the rest obtained from reference TRBV18 and TRBJ1-2, is as follows: NAGVMQNPRHLVRRRGQEARLRCSPMKGHSHVYWYRQLPEEGLKFMVYLQKENIIDESGMPKERFSAEFPKEGPSILRIQQVVRGDSAAYFCASSPSDRGHGYTFGSGTRLTVV.